The 4 T cell receptor beta chains given below trace back to one sample, sequenced in a study of blood T cells in healthy people across ages. The second PCR ran roughly 6 to 11 cycles with a sample-barcoded 5' primer and J-beta primers. MiXCR, run by TCRdb on the 5' RACE reads, gives a single entry per CDR3 protein. The table lists fewer than 900,000 distinct CDR3 sequences, approximately 35% of them singletons, with about an eighth in the top ten. The sample was blood. The receptor set was obtained from a man in his late teens or twenties in good health.

This clonotype showed up just a few times. The chain has TRBV12-3 or TRBV12-4 and TRBJ1-2; D is unclear. The CDR3 totals 12 residues. The V and J ends lost 8 bases and 3 bases respectively, with 10 bases between them. The CDR3 nucleotides read TGTGCCAGCGTCTCCGGGGACTATGGCTACACCTTC. It is translated as CASVSGDYGYTF.

This sequence joins TRBV4-3 and TRBJ2-1; 10 bases map to TRBD2. CDR3 length: 15 amino acids. Germline V gene data show CDR1 as LGHNA and CDR2 as YSLEER. Trimming removed 3 bases from V and 5 bases from J; junction bases left unmatched: 4. CDR3: CASSHVSGGNNEQFF. The CDR3 bases are TGCGCCAGCAGCCATGTTAGCGGGGGGAACAATGAGCAGTTCTTC.

This clonotype was observed at least ten times. The gene calls are TRBV3-1 and TRBJ2-3, with D perhaps matching TRBD1 or TRBD2 (6 bases each). CDR1 is LGHDT, CDR2 YNNKEL, per germline (reference sequence). The V and J ends lost 0 bases and 4 bases respectively, with 11 bases between them. CDR3 size: 15 residues. CDR3 sequence: CASSQEQGGSDTQYF. In DNA form, the CDR3 reads TGTGCCAGCAGCCAAGAACAGGGAGGTTCAGATACGCAGTATTTT.

This clonotype was observed a few times. The gene calls are TRBV20-1 and TRBJ2-7; 8 nucleotides agree with TRBD1. This CDR3 has 13 residues. The J segment lost 2 bases and the V segment lost 3 bases, leaving 3 bases of the junction unmatched. Germline V lookup: CDR1 DFQATT, CDR2 SNEGSKA (reference sequence). The DNA for the CDR3 is TGCAGTGCTAGGGGACAGGCTACCTACGAGCAGTACTTC. Translating gives CSARGQATYEQYF.